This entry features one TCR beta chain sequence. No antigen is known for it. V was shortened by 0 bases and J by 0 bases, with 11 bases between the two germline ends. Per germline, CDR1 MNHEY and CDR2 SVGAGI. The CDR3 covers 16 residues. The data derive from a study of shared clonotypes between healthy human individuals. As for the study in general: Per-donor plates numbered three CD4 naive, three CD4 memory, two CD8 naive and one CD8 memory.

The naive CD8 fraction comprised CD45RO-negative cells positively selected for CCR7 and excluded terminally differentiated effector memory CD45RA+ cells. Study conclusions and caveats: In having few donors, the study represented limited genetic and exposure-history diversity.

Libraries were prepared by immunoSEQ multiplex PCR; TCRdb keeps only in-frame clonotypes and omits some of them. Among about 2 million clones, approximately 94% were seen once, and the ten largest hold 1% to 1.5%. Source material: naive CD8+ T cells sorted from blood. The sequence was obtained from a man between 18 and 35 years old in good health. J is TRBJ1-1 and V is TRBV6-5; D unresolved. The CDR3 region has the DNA TGTGCCAGCAGTTACTCAGGAGAGGGAATGAACACTGAAGCTTTCTTT. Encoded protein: CASSYSGEGMNTEAFF.